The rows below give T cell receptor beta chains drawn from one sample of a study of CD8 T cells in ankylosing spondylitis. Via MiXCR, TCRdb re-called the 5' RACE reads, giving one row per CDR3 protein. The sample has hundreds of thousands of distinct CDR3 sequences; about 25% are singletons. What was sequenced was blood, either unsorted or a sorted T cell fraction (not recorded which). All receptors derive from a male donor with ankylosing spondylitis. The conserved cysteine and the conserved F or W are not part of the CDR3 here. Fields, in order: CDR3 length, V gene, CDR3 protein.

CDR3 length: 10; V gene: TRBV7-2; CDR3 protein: ASSSGNEKLF
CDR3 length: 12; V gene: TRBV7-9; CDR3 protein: ASSLVNRVNEQF
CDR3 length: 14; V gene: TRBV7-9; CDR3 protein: ASSFKWTSGNYEQY
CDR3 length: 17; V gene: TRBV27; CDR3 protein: ASSLRVPGLRSSYNEQF
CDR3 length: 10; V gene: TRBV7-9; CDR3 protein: ASSGDPPPLH
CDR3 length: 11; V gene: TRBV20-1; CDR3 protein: STEAGEAGELF
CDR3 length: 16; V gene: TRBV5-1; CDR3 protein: ASSWPRLRAENTGELF
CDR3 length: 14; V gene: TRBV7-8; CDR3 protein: ASSLARVSGHNEQF
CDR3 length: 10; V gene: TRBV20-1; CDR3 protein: SARTNQETQY
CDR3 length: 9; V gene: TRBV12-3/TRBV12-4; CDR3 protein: ASYGETEAF
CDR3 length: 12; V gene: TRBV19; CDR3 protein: ASSIDRAWNEQF
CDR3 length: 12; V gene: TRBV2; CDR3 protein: ASSLSRIQETQY
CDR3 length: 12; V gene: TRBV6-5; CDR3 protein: ASSYSRENTEAF
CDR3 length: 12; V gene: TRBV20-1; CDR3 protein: SALPLDRGTEAF
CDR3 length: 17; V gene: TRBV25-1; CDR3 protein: ASSEYSGQQNWNTGELF
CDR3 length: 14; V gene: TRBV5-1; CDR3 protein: ASSQGTGSVNQPQH
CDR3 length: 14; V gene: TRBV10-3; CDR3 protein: AISDVPAGGGETQY
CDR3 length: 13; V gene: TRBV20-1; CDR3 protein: SATPDRGQVYGYT
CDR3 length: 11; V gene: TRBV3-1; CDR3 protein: ASSQWDGNEQY
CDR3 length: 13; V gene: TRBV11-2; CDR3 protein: ASSPMGYSRETQY
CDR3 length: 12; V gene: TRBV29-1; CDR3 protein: SVEPGRSGNTIY
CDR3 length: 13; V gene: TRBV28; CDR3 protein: ASTLATGGNYEQY
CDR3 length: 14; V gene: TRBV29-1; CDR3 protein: SVSHGSGRFSYEQY
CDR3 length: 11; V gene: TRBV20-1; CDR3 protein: SARKGPQAGYT
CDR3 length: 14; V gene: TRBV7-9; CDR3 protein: ASSLGASGNQNIQY
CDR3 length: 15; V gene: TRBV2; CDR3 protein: ASSPGIRGGLYNEQF
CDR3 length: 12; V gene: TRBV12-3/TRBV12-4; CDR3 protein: ASSLGTLKETQY
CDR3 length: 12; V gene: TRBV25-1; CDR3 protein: ASSEGAAGNTIY
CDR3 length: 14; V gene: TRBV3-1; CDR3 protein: ASSQGSFRLNTEAF
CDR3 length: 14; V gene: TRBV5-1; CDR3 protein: ASSLDPEPSTDTQY
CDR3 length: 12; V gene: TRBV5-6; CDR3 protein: ASSLGGRNEKLF
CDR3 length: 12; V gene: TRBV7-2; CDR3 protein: ASTRGLYTDTQY
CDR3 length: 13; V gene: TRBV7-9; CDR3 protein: ASSLALGQGEKLF
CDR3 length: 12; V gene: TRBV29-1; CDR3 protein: SVAGTDYTGELF
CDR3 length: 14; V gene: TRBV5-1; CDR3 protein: ASSLGQYANTGELF
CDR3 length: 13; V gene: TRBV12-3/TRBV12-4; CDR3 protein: ASSRGWGLGNTIY